This T cell receptor beta chain was captured by sequencing in a study of blood T cell repertoires in COVID-19. Study-level information: Donors in the United States, Italy and Spain gave samples during acute or convalescent COVID-19.

Generated by immunoSEQ multiplex PCR, the TCRdb table keeps only in-frame clones and is missing some. The table includes approximately 89,000 clones, 80% detected once. V lost 7 bases and J lost 3; bases outside the gene matches: 6. CDR1 is MNHEY and CDR2 is SVGAGI in the germline V gene. The CDR3 is 13 residues long. Sequencing was performed on peripheral blood. The chain employs TRBV6-5 and TRBJ2-7; 7 bases line up with TRBD1. The clonotype comes from a human donor in a cohort sampled during active COVID-19. The CDR3 bases are TGTGCCAGCAACCGGGACAGAGACTACGAGCAGTACTTC. This gives the protein CASNRDRDYEQYF.